This T cell receptor beta chain was profiled in a study of shared clonotypes between healthy human individuals. General observations from the study: Naive subsets typically showed greater estimated richness than memory subsets. How much donors shared clonotypes was expected to be affected by sequencing depth.

Germline CDR1 and CDR2: KGHSH and LQKENI. V was pared by 0 bases and J by 3 bases, with 14 bases between. This CDR3 has 16 residues. Only in-frame clones appear in the TCRdb table, and some are missing; sequencing was by immunoSEQ multiplex PCR. The sample lists more than 2 million clones, 85% to 95% seen once, with under 0.15% in the top ten. As to this clone: Its antigen remains unidentified.

Sequencing was carried out using naive CD4+ T cells sorted from blood. Noted subset: CD45RA+ positively selected. This clonotype was obtained from a man between 18 and 29 years old in good health. The rearrangement uses TRBV18 and TRBJ1-1; D perhaps matches TRBD1 (6 bases). Here the CDR3 DNA reads TGTGCCAGCTCACCACCGGTGAGGGGGGCGGACACTGAAGCTTTCTTT. It is translated as CASSPPVRGADTEAFF.